This TCR beta chain appears in the sequencing data of a study of blood T cell repertoires in COVID-19. Across the study: Sites in the United States, Italy and Spain provided acute and convalescent COVID-19 samples. In each case, the material was cDNA or gDNA derived from T cells, B-cell-depleted T cells, or PBMCs.

Germline V gene data show CDR1 as LNHNV and CDR2 as YYDKDF (reference sequence). Trimming left V 7 bases short and J 0 bases short, with 10 bases between. CDR3 length equals 13 residues. The authors' processing: By means of reference gene primer amplification, nucleated cell counts were estimated. Produced via immunoSEQ multiplex PCR; TCRdb's table is partial and in-frame only. V and J calls and clone size come straight from that table; D and trimming were deduced from the DNA. The profile shows approximately 100,000 clones, 82% of them singletons. This rearrangement joins TRBV15 to TRBJ2-7; D might be TRBD1 (6 bases). The clonotype was recovered from a man between 65 and 85 years old with active or convalescent COVID-19. Specimen: peripheral blood. CDR3 nucleotides: TGTGCCACCACCCGGGACATCTCCTACGAGCAGTACTTC. Amino acid sequence: CATTRDISYEQYF.